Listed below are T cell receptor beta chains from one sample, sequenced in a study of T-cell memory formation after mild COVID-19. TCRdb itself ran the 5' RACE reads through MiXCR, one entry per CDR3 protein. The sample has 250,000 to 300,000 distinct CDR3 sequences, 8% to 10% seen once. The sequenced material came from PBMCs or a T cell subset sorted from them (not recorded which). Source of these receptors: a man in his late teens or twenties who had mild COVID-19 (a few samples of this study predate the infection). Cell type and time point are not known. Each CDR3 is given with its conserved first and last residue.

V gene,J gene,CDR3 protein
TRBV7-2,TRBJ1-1,CASNYPGGNTEAFF
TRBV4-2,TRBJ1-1,CASSQDPGDTEAFF
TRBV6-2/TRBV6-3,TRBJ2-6,CASKGGVYTANVLTF
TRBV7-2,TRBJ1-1,CASSRVGGVVTEAFF
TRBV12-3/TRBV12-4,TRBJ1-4,CASSPRFGLGEKLFF
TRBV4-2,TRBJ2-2,CASSQGQGNTGELFF
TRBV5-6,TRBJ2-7,CASSLTGDSYEQYF
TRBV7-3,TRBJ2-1,CASSLTVGNEQFF
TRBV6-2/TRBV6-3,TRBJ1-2,CASNKQGSIYGYTF
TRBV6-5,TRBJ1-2,CASSYPRGGYTF
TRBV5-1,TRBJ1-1,CASSSLSGGNTEAFF
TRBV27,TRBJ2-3,CASSPRTDTQYF
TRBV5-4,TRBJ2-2,CASSSAGGTTGELFF
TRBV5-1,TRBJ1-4,CASSSAPNEKLFF
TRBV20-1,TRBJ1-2,CSARAPSTGTANGYTF
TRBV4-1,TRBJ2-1,CASSPSGGQYNEQFF
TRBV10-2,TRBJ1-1,CASSDLEGTEAFF
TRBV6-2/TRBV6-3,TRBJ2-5,CASSYFSAEETQYF
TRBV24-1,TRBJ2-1,CATSDMGSSSYNEQFF
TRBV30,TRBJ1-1,CAWSGGFRGTEAFF
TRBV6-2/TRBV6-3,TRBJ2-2,CASTLPGQGTLNTGELFF
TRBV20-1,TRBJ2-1,CSVSRESFYEQFF